This TCR beta chain derives from a study of T cell changes during pregnancy in multiple sclerosis. The CDR3 runs to 18 residues. Per the germline V gene, CDR1 is SGHTA and CDR2 is FQGNSA. The V gene end was trimmed by 5 bases and the J gene end by 7 bases; junction bases not matched to a gene: 18. The table came from immunoSEQ multiplex PCR; TCRdb's copy has only in-frame clones and leaves some out. Of roughly 42,000 clones listed, approximately 92% are singletons. The clonotype comes from a female donor in good health, enrolled as a control in a pregnancy study. Sequencing used CD4+ T cells from peripheral blood mononuclear cells, obtained in the second trimester of pregnancy. V is TRBV7-2 and J is TRBJ2-1; 9 bases match TRBD1. The CDR3 nucleotides are TGTGCCAGCAGCCCTTATGCCCCGAACAGGGGGCGACGGAATGAGCAGTTCTTC. It codes for CASSPYAPNRGRRNEQFF.